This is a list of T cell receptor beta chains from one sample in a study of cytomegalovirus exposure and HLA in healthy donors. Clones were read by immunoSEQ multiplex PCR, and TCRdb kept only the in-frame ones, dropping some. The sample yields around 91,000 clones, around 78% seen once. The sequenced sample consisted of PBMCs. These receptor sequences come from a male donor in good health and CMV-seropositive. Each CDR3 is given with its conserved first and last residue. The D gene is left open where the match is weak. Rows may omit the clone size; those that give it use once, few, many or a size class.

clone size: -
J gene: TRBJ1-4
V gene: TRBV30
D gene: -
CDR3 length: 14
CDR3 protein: CAWSVLGTNEKLFF
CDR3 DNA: TGTGCCTGGAGTGTCCTGGGCACTAATGAAAAACTGTTTTTT

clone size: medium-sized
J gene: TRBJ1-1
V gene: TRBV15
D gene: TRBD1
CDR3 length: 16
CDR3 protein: CATSREKEGAEGEAFF
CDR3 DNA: TGTGCCACCAGCAGAGAAAAGGAGGGGGCGGAGGGTGAAGCTTTCTTT

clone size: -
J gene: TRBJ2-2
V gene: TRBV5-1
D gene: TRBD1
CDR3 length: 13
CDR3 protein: CASGTGVTGELFF
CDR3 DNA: TGCGCCAGCGGGACAGGAGTCACCGGGGAGCTGTTTTTT

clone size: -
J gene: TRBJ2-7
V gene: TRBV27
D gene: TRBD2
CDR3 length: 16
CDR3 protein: CASSLSWSGSSYEQYF
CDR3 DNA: TGTGCCAGCAGTTTATCCTGGAGCGGGAGCTCCTACGAGCAGTACTTC

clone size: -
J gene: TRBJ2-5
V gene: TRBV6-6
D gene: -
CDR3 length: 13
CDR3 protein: CASSPRGPNEQYF
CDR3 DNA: TGTGCCAGCAGTCCGCGGGGACCCAATGAGCAGTACTTC

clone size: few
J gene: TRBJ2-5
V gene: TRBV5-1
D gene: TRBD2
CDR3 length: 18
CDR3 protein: CASSSSTGLAGAQETQYF
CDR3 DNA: TGCGCCAGCAGCTCATCAACGGGACTAGCGGGGGCCCAAGAGACCCAGTACTTC

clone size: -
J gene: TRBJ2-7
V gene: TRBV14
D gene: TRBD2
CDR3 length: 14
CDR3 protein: CASSQVAGAFLQYF
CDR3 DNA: TGTGCCAGCAGCCAAGTTGCGGGAGCCTTCCTCCAGTACTTC

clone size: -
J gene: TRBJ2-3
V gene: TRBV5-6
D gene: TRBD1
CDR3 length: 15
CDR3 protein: CASRVDRASTDTQYF
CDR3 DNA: TGTGCCAGCAGGGTGGACAGGGCCAGCACAGATACGCAGTATTTT

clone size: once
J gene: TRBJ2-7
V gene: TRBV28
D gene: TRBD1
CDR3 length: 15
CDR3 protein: CASRGGQGETYEQYF
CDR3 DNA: TGTGCCAGCAGGGGAGGACAGGGGGAAACCTACGAGCAGTACTTC

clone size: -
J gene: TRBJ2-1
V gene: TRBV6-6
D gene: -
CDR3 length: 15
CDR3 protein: CASSYSGGRANEQFF
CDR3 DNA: TGTGCCAGCAGTTACTCGGGAGGACGCGCTAATGAGCAGTTCTTC

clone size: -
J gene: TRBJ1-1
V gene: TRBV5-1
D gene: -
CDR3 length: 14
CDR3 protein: CASSSEMRNTEAFF
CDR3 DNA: TGCGCCAGCAGCTCGGAGATGAGGAACACTGAAGCTTTCTTT

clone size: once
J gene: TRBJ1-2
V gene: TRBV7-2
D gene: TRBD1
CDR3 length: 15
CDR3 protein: CASSLDVQGNYGYTF
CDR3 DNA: TGTGCCAGCAGCTTAGACGTACAGGGGAACTATGGCTACACCTTC

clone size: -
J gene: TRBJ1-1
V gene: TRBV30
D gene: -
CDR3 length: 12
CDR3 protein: CAWGQGLIEAFF
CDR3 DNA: TGTGCCTGGGGTCAGGGGTTAATCGAAGCTTTCTTT

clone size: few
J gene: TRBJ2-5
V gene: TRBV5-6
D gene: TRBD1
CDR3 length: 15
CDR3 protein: CASSLAGRGPETQYF
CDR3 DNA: TGTGCCAGCAGCTTGGCGGGCAGGGGGCCGGAGACCCAGTACTTC

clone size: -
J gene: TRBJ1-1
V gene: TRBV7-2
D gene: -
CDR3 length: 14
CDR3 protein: CASAGVMLNTEAFF
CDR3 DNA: TGTGCCAGCGCCGGGGTAATGCTGAACACTGAAGCTTTCTTT

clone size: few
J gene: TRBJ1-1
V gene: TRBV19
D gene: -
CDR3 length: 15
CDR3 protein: CASSINQGMNTEAFF
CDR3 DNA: TGTGCCAGTAGTATAAATCAGGGGATGAACACTGAAGCTTTCTTT

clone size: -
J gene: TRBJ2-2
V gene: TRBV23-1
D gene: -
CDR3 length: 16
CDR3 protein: CAPIVVRGRNTGELFF
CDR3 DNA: TGCGCCCCGATCGTGGTAAGGGGGAGGAACACCGGGGAGCTGTTTTTT

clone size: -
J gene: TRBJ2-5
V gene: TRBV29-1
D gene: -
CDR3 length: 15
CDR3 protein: CSVEDLAGSQETQYF
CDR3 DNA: TGCAGCGTTGAAGATCTGGCGGGCAGCCAAGAGACCCAGTACTTC

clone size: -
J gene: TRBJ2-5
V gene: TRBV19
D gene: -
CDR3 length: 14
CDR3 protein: CASSKGTGLGTQYF
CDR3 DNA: TGTGCCAGTAGTAAGGGCACAGGGCTCGGGACCCAGTACTTC

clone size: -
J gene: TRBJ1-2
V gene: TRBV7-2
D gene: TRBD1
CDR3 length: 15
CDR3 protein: CASSPTGTGNYGYTF
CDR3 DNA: TGTGCCAGCAGCCCGACCGGGACAGGCAACTATGGCTACACCTTC

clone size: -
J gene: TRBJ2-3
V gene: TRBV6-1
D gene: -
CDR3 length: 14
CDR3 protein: CASNRDINTDTQYF
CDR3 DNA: TGTGCCAGCAACCGGGACATCAACACAGATACGCAGTATTTT

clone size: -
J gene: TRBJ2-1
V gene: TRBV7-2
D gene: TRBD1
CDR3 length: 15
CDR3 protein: CASSLSLDRDNEQFF
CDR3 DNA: TGTGCCAGCAGCTTAAGCTTGGACAGGGACAATGAGCAGTTCTTC

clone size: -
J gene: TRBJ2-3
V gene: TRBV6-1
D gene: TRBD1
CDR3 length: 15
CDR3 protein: CASSPQGDSTDTQYF
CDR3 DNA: TGTGCCAGCAGTCCCCAGGGGGACAGCACAGATACGCAGTATTTT

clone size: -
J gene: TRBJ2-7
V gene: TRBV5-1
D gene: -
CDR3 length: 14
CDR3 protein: CASSGIGAGHEQYF
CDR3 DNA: TGCGCCAGCAGCGGTATAGGGGCAGGCCACGAGCAGTACTTC

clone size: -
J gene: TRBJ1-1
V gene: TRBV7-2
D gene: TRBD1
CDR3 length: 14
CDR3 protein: CASIVDRGRTEAFF
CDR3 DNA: TGTGCCAGCATCGTGGACAGGGGCCGCACTGAAGCTTTCTTT

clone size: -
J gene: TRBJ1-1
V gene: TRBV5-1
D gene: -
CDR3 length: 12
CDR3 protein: CASSPPGTEAFF
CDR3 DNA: TGCGCCAGCAGCCCCCCGGGCACTGAAGCTTTCTTT

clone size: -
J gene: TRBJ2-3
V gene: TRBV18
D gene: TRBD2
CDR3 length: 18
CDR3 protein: CASSPPGLAGGRTDTQYF
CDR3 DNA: TGTGCCAGCTCACCACCGGGACTAGCGGGGGGGCGGACAGATACGCAGTATTTT

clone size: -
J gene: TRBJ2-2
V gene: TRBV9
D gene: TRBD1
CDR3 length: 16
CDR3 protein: CASSAGQGATTGELFF
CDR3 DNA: TGTGCCAGCAGCGCAGGACAGGGAGCAACCACCGGGGAGCTGTTTTTT

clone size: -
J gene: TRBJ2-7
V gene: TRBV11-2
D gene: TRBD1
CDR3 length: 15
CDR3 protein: CASSLGGTGINEQYF
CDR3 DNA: TGTGCCAGCAGCTTAGGCGGGACAGGGATTAACGAGCAGTACTTC

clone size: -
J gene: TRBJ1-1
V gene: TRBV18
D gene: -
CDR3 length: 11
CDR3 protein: CASSRVSEAFF
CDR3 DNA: TGTGCCAGCTCTCGGGTGTCTGAAGCTTTCTTT